A selection of T cell receptor beta chains follows, all from one sample in a study of shared clonotypes between healthy human individuals. Profiling relied on immunoSEQ multiplex PCR, and the TCRdb table lists in-frame clones only, not all of them. The table includes about 1.1 million clones, about four fifths detected once. Sequencing was done on a sample of memory CD4+ T cells from PBMCs. These receptors originate from a man younger than 30 in good health. Some clones in this sample may be carry-over from other donors' samples. Each CDR3 is given with its conserved first and last residue. The D gene is left open where the match is weak. Part of the rows lack a size; the others show once, few, many or a class for expanded clones.

15,TRBJ1-2,TRBV5-4,TRBD1,few,TGTGCCAGCAGCCCGACCTGGGACAGGAGCTATGGCTACACCTTC,CASSPTWDRSYGYTF
15,TRBJ1-3,TRBV6-1,.,.,TGTGCCAGCAGTGAGCGGGTAACCTCTGGAAACACCATATATTTT,CASSERVTSGNTIYF
14,TRBJ2-7,TRBV18,.,.,TGTGCCAGCTCACCGCCCAACGAAGCCTACGAGCAGTACTTC,CASSPPNEAYEQYF
15,TRBJ1-1,TRBV5-8,.,.,TGTGCCAGCAGTGTCCAGGGGCGGGGGAACACTGAAGCTTTCTTT,CASSVQGRGNTEAFF
12,TRBJ2-7,TRBV2,.,.,TGTGCCAGCAGTGGACTAGCCTACGAGCAGTACTTC,CASSGLAYEQYF
15,TRBJ2-7,TRBV5-1,.,.,TGCGCCAGCAGCTTGGGAGGGGGGAGCTCCTACGAGCAGTACTTC,CASSLGGGSSYEQYF
14,TRBJ1-2,TRBV18,TRBD1,.,TGTGCCAGCTCACCTACACAGGGGGCGGAGGGCTACACCTTC,CASSPTQGAEGYTF
16,TRBJ2-7,TRBV5-1,TRBD1,.,TGCGCCAGCAGCCCCGCGAATGGACAGGGTCGGTACGAGCAGTACTTC,CASSPANGQGRYEQYF
15,TRBJ1-2,TRBV2,TRBD1,few,TGTGCCAGCAGCTCCCCTACCGGGACAGCCTATGGCTACACCTTC,CASSSPTGTAYGYTF
11,TRBJ2-1,TRBV6-6,.,.,TGTGCCAGCAGTTCCCGAGGTGAGCAGTTCTTC,CASSSRGEQFF
19,TRBJ1-3,TRBV7-2,.,.,TGTGCCAGCAGCCAACGAACACAGGGTTGGGTAGGAACTGGAAACACCATATATTTT,CASSQRTQGWVGTGNTIYF
16,TRBJ2-3,TRBV6-1,.,.,TGTGCCAGCAGTGAAAGCGTGGCAGGCGGCACAGATACGCAGTATTTT,CASSESVAGGTDTQYF
14,TRBJ2-3,TRBV5-1,.,many,TGCGCCAGCAGCTTGGATCCGTGGACAGATACGCAGTATTTT,CASSLDPWTDTQYF
16,TRBJ2-1,TRBV5-1,.,.,TGCGCCAGCAGCCCATCAGGGGTCCCAAATTGGGGTGAGCAGTTCTTC,CASSPSGVPNWGEQFF
13,TRBJ1-5,TRBV27,.,.,TGTGCCAGCAGTTTATTTGTCCGACAGCCCCAGCATTTT,CASSLFVRQPQHF
14,TRBJ1-4,TRBV28,TRBD1,few,TGTGCCAGCAGTTTGACAGGGCTTCATGAAAAACTGTTTTTT,CASSLTGLHEKLFF
17,TRBJ2-1,TRBV18,.,.,TGTGCCAGCTCACCAACGGGCTCGCTAGCCGCCTACAATGAGCAGTTCTTC,CASSPTGSLAAYNEQFF
17,TRBJ2-1,TRBV18,.,.,TGTGCCAGCTCACCCCTTGCAGGGGCGCTAGCGGAAGGGTCAAAGTTCTTC,CASSPLAGALAEGSKFF
16,TRBJ2-7,TRBV6-1,TRBD1,.,TGTGCCAGCAGTGATCACCAAGGGGACAGAGCCTACGAGCAGTACTTC,CASSDHQGDRAYEQYF
14,TRBJ1-1,TRBV2,.,.,TGTGCCAGCAGTCTCTTACAGGGGAACACTGAAGCTTTCTTT,CASSLLQGNTEAFF
16,TRBJ1-2,TRBV19,TRBD1,.,TGTGCCAGTAGTATAGGGGGGACAGATATCCCCTATGGCTACACCTTC,CASSIGGTDIPYGYTF
14,TRBJ2-5,TRBV5-1,TRBD1,.,TGCGCCAGCAGCACGGGACAGGCCGAAGAGACCCAGTACTTC,CASSTGQAEETQYF
14,TRBJ2-1,TRBV5-1,TRBD1,once,TGCGCCAGCAGCAACGGGGACAGTTACAATGAGCAGTTCTTC,CASSNGDSYNEQFF
13,TRBJ1-4,TRBV7-2,.,.,TGTGCCAGCAGCTTAATGATCAATGAAAAACTGTTTTTT,CASSLMINEKLFF
15,TRBJ2-3,TRBV10-3,TRBD2,once,TGTGCCATCAGACCTACTAGCGGGAGCACAGATACGCAGTATTTT,CAIRPTSGSTDTQYF
17,TRBJ2-3,TRBV7-9,TRBD2,.,TGTGCCAGCACCCCCGATGCCCTAGCGGTGTCGGTGGATACGCAGTATTTT,CASTPDALAVSVDTQYF
19,TRBJ2-5,TRBV7-2,.,.,TGTGCCAGCAGCTTAAAATTTACGTTGAGTGGAAGGTACCAAGAGACCCAGTACTTC,CASSLKFTLSGRYQETQYF
12,TRBJ2-1,TRBV5-1,TRBD2,.,TGCGCCAGCAGCATAGCGGGTAATGAGCAGTTCTTC,CASSIAGNEQFF
16,TRBJ1-5,TRBV2,.,once,TGTGCCAGCAAGGGTAACACAGGGTCAGGCAATCAGCCCCAGCATTTT,CASKGNTGSGNQPQHF
15,TRBJ2-1,TRBV5-1,TRBD2,.,TGCGCCAGCAGCGTGACTAGCAGGACCTACAATGAGCAGTTCTTC,CASSVTSRTYNEQFF
12,TRBJ1-2,TRBV10-1,.,.,TGCGCCAGCAGTGAGTCGGGAGCACCCCTATCCTTC,CASSESGAPLSF
12,TRBJ2-7,TRBV5-1,.,.,TGCGCCAGCAGCTTGTACAGGGACGAGCAGTACTTC,CASSLYRDEQYF
13,TRBJ1-1,TRBV30,.,few,TGTGCCTGGAGTGTACGCGGGCGCACTGAAGCTTTCTTT,CAWSVRGRTEAFF
15,TRBJ2-3,TRBV6-5,.,.,TGTGCCAGCAGTTACGGGGGCGGGAGAGGCGATACGCAGTATTTT,CASSYGGGRGDTQYF
14,TRBJ1-1,TRBV9,.,few,TGTGCCAGCAGCGTAGTTGGGGCCGTCACTGAAGCTTTCTTT,CASSVVGAVTEAFF
11,TRBJ2-1,TRBV9,.,.,TGTGCCAGCAGCATTGGCGGTGAGCAGTTCTTC,CASSIGGEQFF
14,TRBJ2-7,TRBV5-4,TRBD1,.,TGTGCCAGCAGCTGGGGGGGACAGGGGAACGAGCAGTACTTC,CASSWGGQGNEQYF
13,TRBJ2-3,TRBV29-1,TRBD1,.,TGCAGCGTTGGGATCAGGGGGCCAGATACGCAGTATTTT,CSVGIRGPDTQYF
13,TRBJ2-5,TRBV28,.,.,TGTGCCAGCGCAAAGGCAAACCCAGAGACCCAGTACTTC,CASAKANPETQYF
17,TRBJ1-1,TRBV28,TRBD1,.,TGTGCCAGCAGTTTGGGAGCCTGGACAGGGAAGAACACTGAAGCTTTCTTT,CASSLGAWTGKNTEAFF
13,TRBJ1-3,TRBV28,.,.,TGTGCCACCACCAGGCCTCCTGGAAACACCATATATTTT,CATTRPPGNTIYF